This is a list of T cell receptor beta chains from one sample in a study of blood T cell repertoires in COVID-19. Clones were read by immunoSEQ multiplex PCR, and TCRdb kept only the in-frame ones, dropping some. Among 100,000 to 150,000 clones listed, around 70% were seen once. The source material was peripheral blood. These receptors all come from a man aged 80 or over with COVID-19, enrolled during active disease. The conserved cysteine and the conserved F or W are not part of the CDR3 here. The order of the fields is V gene, J gene, CDR3 protein.

TRBV19	TRBJ1-1	ASSPNRVRTEAF
TRBV2	TRBJ2-7	ASRKRESSYEQY
TRBV27	TRBJ1-1	ASSSGQGRNTEAF
TRBV7-9	TRBJ2-5	ASSPLAGWETQY
TRBV6-2/TRBV6-3	TRBJ1-5	ASSYNPLRQGNQPQH
TRBV4-3	TRBJ1-5	ASSQGGTGGQPQH
TRBV6-6	TRBJ1-2	ASSYSNGGGYGYT
TRBV19	TRBJ2-5	ASSKLAGGETQY
TRBV6-5	TRBJ2-7	AGGSGSPYEQY
TRBV18	TRBJ1-6	ASSPNSQGNDSPLH
TRBV28	TRBJ2-1	ASSSLSPSASSYNEQF
TRBV11-2	TRBJ2-1	ASSLEAGGANEQF
TRBV9	TRBJ1-6	ASSVGGSYNSPLH
TRBV19	TRBJ1-5	ASTSKGRQPQH
TRBV28	TRBJ1-1	ASSLFRSRNTEAF
TRBV5-4	TRBJ2-3	ASSLEASDTDTQY
TRBV2	TRBJ2-5	ASGWTGINQETQY
TRBV11-2	TRBJ2-7	ASSFGGLAGGGEQY
TRBV6-5	TRBJ2-1	ASSYPSGTVDNEQF
TRBV7-3	TRBJ2-1	ASSPQDRGHNEQF
TRBV27	TRBJ2-5	ASSFLRGGQETQY
TRBV7-6	TRBJ2-2	ASSTGIRAGELF
TRBV6-5	TRBJ1-6	ASSTRRDSPLH
TRBV5-1	TRBJ2-3	ASSLAPGSMDTQY
TRBV2	TRBJ1-5	ASSEQGWQPQH
TRBV7-2	TRBJ1-4	ASSFQGAFEKLF
TRBV5-4	TRBJ2-1	ASSFTINRQGAVGEQF
TRBV19	TRBJ1-1	ASSIQGVTEAF
TRBV6-6	TRBJ2-5	ASSYGVGQGGETQY
TRBV6-1	TRBJ1-5	ASSDRVNSNQPQH
TRBV5-1	TRBJ1-1	ASSLGGTLVDTEAF
TRBV2	TRBJ1-5	ASSESAGSSNQPQH
TRBV10-3	TRBJ2-3	AISGLAGGADTQY
TRBV5-1	TRBJ2-7	ASSLTGGIYEQY
TRBV28	TRBJ1-4	ASSFSQINEKLF